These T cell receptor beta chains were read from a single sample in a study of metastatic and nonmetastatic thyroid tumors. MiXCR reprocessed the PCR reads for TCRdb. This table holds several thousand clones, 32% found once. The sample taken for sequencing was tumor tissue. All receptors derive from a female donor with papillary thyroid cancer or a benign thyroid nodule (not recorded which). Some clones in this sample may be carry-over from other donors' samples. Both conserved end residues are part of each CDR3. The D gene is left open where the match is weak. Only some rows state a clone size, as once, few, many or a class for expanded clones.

CDR3nt: TGTGCCAGCAGTTTAGGAAGGCATCGCTACACCTTC; CDR3aa: CASSLGRHRYTF; j_gene: TRBJ1-2; abundance: few; v_gene: TRBV12-3/TRBV12-4; d_gene: -
CDR3nt: TGTGCCAGCAGTGAAGCTAGCGGGAGCACCGGGGAGCTGTTTTTT; CDR3aa: CASSEASGSTGELFF; j_gene: TRBJ2-2; abundance: medium-sized; v_gene: TRBV6-1; d_gene: TRBD2
CDR3nt: TGCAGTGCTAGAATTTTTGGGGGGCGCGATCAGTTCTTC; CDR3aa: CSARIFGGRDQFF; j_gene: TRBJ2-1; abundance: -; v_gene: TRBV20-1; d_gene: -
CDR3nt: TGTGCCAGCAGCCGTAAGGTTTTTAATTCACCCCTCCACTTT; CDR3aa: CASSRKVFNSPLHF; j_gene: TRBJ1-6; abundance: -; v_gene: TRBV7-6; d_gene: -
CDR3nt: TGTGCCAGCAGCTTGGGTACTACAGGGTTCGAGCAGTACTTC; CDR3aa: CASSLGTTGFEQYF; j_gene: TRBJ2-7; abundance: -; v_gene: TRBV11-2; d_gene: -
CDR3nt: TGTGCCAGCAGCCGCGCCGGGACAGGGCCCAATCAGCCCCAGCATTTT; CDR3aa: CASSRAGTGPNQPQHF; j_gene: TRBJ1-5; abundance: -; v_gene: TRBV6-1; d_gene: TRBD1
CDR3nt: TGTGCCAGCAGCTTATGGGCGGGACAGGGTAGTGGGGAGCAGTACTTC; CDR3aa: CASSLWAGQGSGEQYF; j_gene: TRBJ2-7; abundance: medium-sized; v_gene: TRBV11-2; d_gene: TRBD1
CDR3nt: TGTGCCAGTGGCAACTACGAGCAGTACTTC; CDR3aa: CASGNYEQYF; j_gene: TRBJ2-7; abundance: medium-sized; v_gene: TRBV28; d_gene: -
CDR3nt: TGTGCCACCAGCAGAGGGGACAGGGGGTCTGGCTACACCTTC; CDR3aa: CATSRGDRGSGYTF; j_gene: TRBJ1-2; abundance: few; v_gene: TRBV15; d_gene: TRBD1
CDR3nt: TGCAGTGCCAAGGGACCCCAGGCCTACAATGAGCAGTTCTTC; CDR3aa: CSAKGPQAYNEQFF; j_gene: TRBJ2-1; abundance: medium-sized; v_gene: TRBV20-1; d_gene: -
CDR3nt: TGTGCCAGCAGAAAGACGACGGCGAGCAATCAGCCCCAGCATTTT; CDR3aa: CASRKTTASNQPQHF; j_gene: TRBJ1-5; abundance: -; v_gene: TRBV5-8; d_gene: -
CDR3nt: TGTGCCAGTAGTTTTGTGGGCCTGAACACTGAAGCTTTCTTT; CDR3aa: CASSFVGLNTEAFF; j_gene: TRBJ1-1; abundance: medium-sized; v_gene: TRBV19; d_gene: -
CDR3nt: TGTGCCAGCAGTTTATTTTGGACTAGCGGGAGAGCGGTCTACAATGAGCAGTTCTTC; CDR3aa: CASSLFWTSGRAVYNEQFF; j_gene: TRBJ2-1; abundance: -; v_gene: TRBV28; d_gene: TRBD2
CDR3nt: TGCAGTGCTAGTAGCGGGGGCGGGTACAATGAGCAGTTCTTC; CDR3aa: CSASSGGGYNEQFF; j_gene: TRBJ2-1; abundance: -; v_gene: TRBV20-1; d_gene: TRBD2
CDR3nt: TGCGCCAGCAGCTTGGACAGGGGGAACGAAAAACTGTTTTTT; CDR3aa: CASSLDRGNEKLFF; j_gene: TRBJ1-4; abundance: -; v_gene: TRBV5-1; d_gene: TRBD1
CDR3nt: TGTGCCTGGAGTCCCAAGGGCAGGCAACTGTTTTTT; CDR3aa: CAWSPKGRQLFF; j_gene: TRBJ1-4; abundance: medium-sized; v_gene: TRBV30; d_gene: -
CDR3nt: TGTGCCAGCAGTTCCCGGGGACTAGCGGGAGGTGTAAATGAGCAGTTCTTC; CDR3aa: CASSSRGLAGGVNEQFF; j_gene: TRBJ2-1; abundance: medium-sized; v_gene: TRBV28; d_gene: TRBD2
CDR3nt: TGTGCCAGCAGCTTAGCCAGGGGAGGCGGCTACACCTTC; CDR3aa: CASSLARGGGYTF; j_gene: TRBJ1-2; abundance: medium-sized; v_gene: TRBV7-2; d_gene: -
CDR3nt: TGTGCCAGCAGCTTAGACGGGATGTATGAGCAGTACTTC; CDR3aa: CASSLDGMYEQYF; j_gene: TRBJ2-7; abundance: -; v_gene: TRBV7-2; d_gene: -
CDR3nt: TGCGCCAGCAGCCAACCCCAGGCCAGGGTTAATGAAAAACTGTTTTTT; CDR3aa: CASSQPQARVNEKLFF; j_gene: TRBJ1-4; abundance: few; v_gene: TRBV4-1; d_gene: -
CDR3nt: TGTGCCAGCAGCCAAGACCAGGGGAGTTTCGCTGGTGGCTACACCTTC; CDR3aa: CASSQDQGSFAGGYTF; j_gene: TRBJ1-2; abundance: -; v_gene: TRBV7-6; d_gene: -
CDR3nt: TGTGCCACCAGCCAACTTCTAGGGGCCAATGAGCAGTTCTTC; CDR3aa: CATSQLLGANEQFF; j_gene: TRBJ2-1; abundance: -; v_gene: TRBV15; d_gene: -
CDR3nt: TGCAGTGCTAGAGATGCCGGGACAGGGAATGGCTACACCTTC; CDR3aa: CSARDAGTGNGYTF; j_gene: TRBJ1-2; abundance: medium-sized; v_gene: TRBV20-1; d_gene: TRBD1
CDR3nt: -; CDR3aa: CASSLITVSGPGKTQYF; j_gene: TRBJ2-5; abundance: -; v_gene: TRBV7-2; d_gene: -
CDR3nt: TGTGCCAGCAGCCCCCGCCCTGCGCAGTACTTC; CDR3aa: CASSPRPAQYF; j_gene: TRBJ2-7; abundance: medium-sized; v_gene: TRBV2; d_gene: -
CDR3nt: TGTGCCAGCAGTTTTGGAGGACAGTCCTCAAGGGAGCTGTTTTTT; CDR3aa: CASSFGGQSSRELFF; j_gene: TRBJ2-2; abundance: -; v_gene: TRBV28; d_gene: -
CDR3nt: TGCAGTGCCCCAGCGGGCAAGTCCTACGAGCAGTACTTC; CDR3aa: CSAPAGKSYEQYF; j_gene: TRBJ2-7; abundance: -; v_gene: TRBV20-1; d_gene: -
CDR3nt: TGTGCCAGCAGCTTGACCCCGCGTACGTACGACCCATACAATGAGCAGTTCTTC; CDR3aa: CASSLTPRTYDPYNEQFF; j_gene: TRBJ2-1; abundance: medium-sized; v_gene: TRBV5-6; d_gene: -
CDR3nt: TGTGCCAGCAGCTTCGACAGGGGCACAGATACGCAGTATTTT; CDR3aa: CASSFDRGTDTQYF; j_gene: TRBJ2-3; abundance: -; v_gene: TRBV7-8; d_gene: TRBD1
CDR3nt: TGTGCCTGGAGTGGACCAGGGACAGTCTCTGGGGCCAACGTCCTGACTTTC; CDR3aa: CAWSGPGTVSGANVLTF; j_gene: TRBJ2-6; abundance: -; v_gene: TRBV30; d_gene: TRBD1
CDR3nt: TGTGCCAGCTGCCAAGAACAACGGACCCAATTACCGACTGATCAGTTCTTC; CDR3aa: CASCQEQRTQLPTDQFF; j_gene: TRBJ2-1; abundance: -; v_gene: TRBV4-2; d_gene: -
CDR3nt: TGTGCCAGCAGTGAAGCTTTCATTACCTACGAGCAGTACTTC; CDR3aa: CASSEAFITYEQYF; j_gene: TRBJ2-7; abundance: -; v_gene: TRBV6-1; d_gene: -
CDR3nt: TGTGCCAGCAGCTTGGCCAATTGGGGGAGTGAGCAGTTCTTC; CDR3aa: CASSLANWGSEQFF; j_gene: TRBJ2-1; abundance: medium-sized; v_gene: TRBV5-6; d_gene: -
CDR3nt: TGTGCCAGCAGTCACAACAATGAGCAGTTCTTC; CDR3aa: CASSHNNEQFF; j_gene: TRBJ2-1; abundance: medium-sized; v_gene: TRBV6-2/TRBV6-3; d_gene: -